These T cell receptor beta chains were read from a single sample in a study of regulatory T cells in long-lasting Graves disease. TCRdb independently ran MiXCR on the multiplex PCR reads; one entry per CDR3 protein. The sample comprises roughly 380,000 distinct CDR3 sequences, 15% to 18% of which are singletons, and around a fifth rests with the top ten. The sequences come from peripheral blood mononuclear cells (PBMCs), collected at new diagnosis, from a patient treated with antithyroid drugs. Source of these receptors: a female donor with Graves disease. Both conserved end residues are part of each CDR3. The D gene is left open where the match is weak. Size is omitted from some rows. Given values are once, few, many or a class for expanded clones.

j_call v_call cdr3_length clone_size d_call cdr3_aa cdr3_nt
TRBJ1-1 TRBV7-9 14 few TRBD1 CASSPRDRDTEAFF TGTGCCAGCAGCCCCAGGGACAGGGATACTGAAGCTTTCTTT
TRBJ2-7 TRBV7-9 14 many . CASSFSTASYEQYF TGTGCCAGCAGCTTTAGTACCGCGTCCTACGAGCAGTACTTC
TRBJ1-4 TRBV5-1 13 . . CASREGRNEKLFF TGCGCCAGCAGGGAGGGGCGAAATGAAAAACTGTTTTTT
TRBJ1-2 TRBV20-1 15 many TRBD1 CSARDSRTGAYGYTF TGCAGTGCTAGAGATAGTAGGACAGGGGCCTACGGCTACACCTTC
TRBJ2-2 TRBV5-4 22 few . CASSSPEGSGTPYLANTGELFF TGTGCCAGCAGCTCGCCGGAGGGCAGCGGGACACCCTACCTAGCGAACACCGGGGAGCTGTTTTTT
TRBJ2-7 TRBV11-2 14 many TRBD1 CASNPGTGPYEQYF TGTGCCAGCAACCCCGGGACAGGGCCCTACGAGCAGTACTTC
TRBJ1-6 TRBV4-2 15 . . CASSPPSGGGSPLHF TGTGCCAGCAGCCCTCCGAGTGGGGGTGGATCACCCCTCCACTTT
TRBJ2-3 TRBV5-1 14 many TRBD1 CASSGGQPTDTQYF TGCGCCAGCAGCGGGGGACAGCCCACAGATACGCAGTATTTT
TRBJ1-1 TRBV2 13 many . CASTRQWNTEAFF TGTGCCAGCACGCGACAGTGGAACACTGAAGCTTTCTTT
TRBJ2-7 TRBV18 13 . . CASSPWKGEEQYF TGTGCCAGCTCACCGTGGAAAGGTGAAGAGCAGTACTTC
TRBJ2-7 TRBV11-2 15 . . CASREIQGIRKEQYF TGTGCCAGCAGAGAAATCCAGGGGATCCGAAAAGAGCAGTACTTC
TRBJ1-2 TRBV10-3 14 many . CAISESPSLYGYTF TGTGCCATCAGTGAATCACCCAGCCTCTATGGCTACACCTTC
TRBJ2-1 TRBV5-6 13 many . CASSFSRGWEQFF TGTGCCAGCAGCTTTAGTCGGGGATGGGAGCAGTTCTTC
TRBJ2-1 TRBV3-1 15 many . CASSPGPDRNNEQFF TGTGCCAGCAGCCCCGGACCGGACAGAAACAATGAGCAGTTCTTC
TRBJ1-2 TRBV9 14 . TRBD1 CASSKGQGGGGYTF TGTGCCAGCAGCAAGGGACAGGGGGGTGGTGGCTACACCTTC
TRBJ2-1 TRBV7-2 17 . TRBD1 CASSARQGARSYNEQFF TGTGCCAGCAGCGCCAGACAGGGGGCCCGCTCCTACAATGAGCAGTTCTTC
TRBJ2-5 TRBV27 15 few TRBD1 CASSPFGGQKETQYF TGTGCCAGCAGTCCATTTGGGGGACAGAAAGAGACCCAGTACTTC
TRBJ1-5 TRBV20-1 13 few . CSARRQVGQPQHF TGCAGTGCTAGGAGACAGGTGGGTCAGCCCCAGCATTTT
TRBJ1-1 TRBV11-3 15 . . CASSLGPGADTEAFF TGTGCCAGCAGCCTAGGACCAGGGGCTGACACTGAAGCTTTCTTT
TRBJ1-1 TRBV6-1 15 once TRBD1 CASHGTGVANTEAFF TGTGCCAGCCACGGGACAGGGGTAGCGAACACTGAAGCTTTCTTT
TRBJ2-7 TRBV12-3/TRBV12-4 16 few TRBD1 CASSTIRTGRGYEQYF TGTGCCAGCAGTACAATTCGGACAGGGAGAGGCTACGAGCAGTACTTC
TRBJ1-2 TRBV4-1 15 . TRBD1 CASSQDDRGTYGYTF TGCGCCAGCAGCCAAGATGACAGGGGTACCTATGGCTACACCTTC
TRBJ2-3 TRBV4-1 16 many . CASSQVHPSSTDTQYF TGCGCCAGCAGCCAAGTTCACCCTTCTAGCACAGATACGCAGTATTTT
TRBJ1-5 TRBV20-1 13 many . CSARSGSNQPQHF TGCAGTGCTAGATCGGGGAGCAATCAGCCCCAGCATTTT
TRBJ1-6 TRBV5-1 14 few . CASSLDGADSPLHF TGCGCCAGCAGCCTAGACGGGGCTGATTCACCCCTCCACTTT
TRBJ1-4 TRBV6-2/TRBV6-3 15 . TRBD1 CASSDEQGYHEKLFF TGTGCCAGCAGTGACGAACAGGGGTACCATGAAAAACTGTTTTTT
TRBJ2-1 TRBV28 16 many TRBD1 CASRDRGTRSYNEQFF TGTGCCAGCAGGGACAGGGGGACCCGCTCCTACAATGAGCAGTTCTTC
TRBJ2-7 TRBV12-3/TRBV12-4 14 . TRBD2 CASSLTLAGSEQYF TGTGCCAGCAGTTTGACGTTAGCGGGAAGCGAGCAGTACTTC
TRBJ1-1 TRBV7-9 15 . . CASSLDLDPNTEAFF TGTGCCAGCAGCTTAGACCTGGACCCCAACACTGAAGCTTTCTTT
TRBJ2-5 TRBV7-9 16 many TRBD1 CASSLYRGRGEETQYF TGTGCCAGCAGCTTATACAGGGGGCGCGGTGAAGAGACCCAGTACTTC
TRBJ1-3 TRBV6-1 14 many . CASRRGRSGNTIYF TGTGCCAGCAGGCGGGGGCGGAGTGGAAACACCATATATTTT
TRBJ1-4 TRBV7-2 15 many . CASSFGSANNEKLFF TGTGCCAGCAGCTTCGGGTCAGCCAATAATGAAAAACTGTTTTTT
TRBJ2-5 TRBV2 18 . TRBD2 CASVPSGVSGRAQETQYF TGTGCCAGCGTCCCGTCAGGTGTTAGCGGGAGGGCCCAAGAGACCCAGTACTTC
TRBJ2-7 TRBV3-1 12 many . CASSASMYEQYF TGTGCCAGCAGCGCCAGCATGTACGAGCAGTACTTC
TRBJ2-5 TRBV29-1 13 many TRBD1 CSVGRGLEETQYF TGCAGCGTTGGTAGGGGGCTAGAAGAGACCCAGTACTTC
TRBJ2-7 TRBV7-2 17 . TRBD2 CASSLGGGTSGSYEQYF TGTGCCAGCAGCTTAGGGGGTGGCACTAGCGGCTCCTACGAGCAGTACTTC
TRBJ2-7 TRBV6-1 15 many TRBD1 CASRPGRDRVYEQYF TGTGCCAGCAGACCGGGCCGGGACAGGGTGTACGAGCAGTACTTC
TRBJ2-7 TRBV29-1 13 many . CSVGTVSSYEQYF TGCAGCGTTGGGACGGTGAGCTCCTACGAGCAGTACTTC
TRBJ1-5 TRBV10-3 14 many . CAISHPGDYQPQHF TGTGCCATCAGTCATCCGGGGGATTATCAGCCCCAGCATTTT
TRBJ2-7 TRBV6-1 13 few . CASRSGGSGEQYF TGTGCCAGCAGGTCCGGCGGTTCGGGCGAGCAGTACTTC
TRBJ2-2 TRBV10-3 16 . . CAISEPSDRNTGELFF TGTGCCATCAGTGAGCCAAGCGACAGGAACACCGGGGAGCTGTTTTTT